The 17 T cell receptor beta chains listed next were all sequenced from one sample in a study of blood T cell repertoires in COVID-19. Some clones are missing from TCRdb's copy, which holds only in-frame ones; the method was immunoSEQ multiplex PCR. Of over 300,000 clones listed, around 88% are singletons. What was sequenced was peripheral blood. These receptor sequences come from a woman aged 45-59 years with acute or convalescent COVID-19.

The chain couples TRBV7-9 to TRBJ1-4, with D unresolved. This CDR3 has 12 amino acids. Germline loops: CDR1 SEHNR, CDR2 FQNEAQ (reference sequence). The V end was cut by 1 base, the J end by 6 bases, with 3 bases between. In DNA form, the CDR3 reads TGTGCCAGCAGCTTAGTCGATGAAAAACTGTTTTTT. This encodes CASSLVDEKLFF.

The gene calls are TRBV4-2 and TRBJ2-3; D is perhaps TRBD2 (5 bases). The CDR3 runs to 17 residues. CDR1 LGHNA and CDR2 YNFKEQ come from the germline V gene. The V and J ends lost 5 bases and 3 bases respectively, with 21 bases between them. CDR3 DNA sequence: TGTGCCAGCAGCTCTGGGAGCGCGGCCCTGGGGACAGATACGCAGTATTTT. This gives the protein CASSSGSAALGTDTQYF.

V and J are TRBV9 and TRBJ1-2; no reliable D call. The V and J ends lost 1 base and 5 bases respectively, with 18 bases between them. The germline V gene encodes CDR1 SGDLS and CDR2 YYNGEE. The CDR3 sequence is 16 residues long. CDR3 loop: CASSVNGRVSPYGYTF. CDR3 DNA: TGTGCCAGCAGCGTAAACGGGAGGGTCTCACCTTATGGCTACACCTTC. Looking up the rest from reference TRBV9 and TRBJ1-2 gives the full variable domain: DSGVTQTPKHLITATGQRVTLRCSPRSGDLSVYWYQQSLDQGLQFLIQYYNGEERAKGNILERFSAQQFPDLHSELNLSSLELGDSALYFCASSVNGRVSPYGYTFGSGTRLTVV.

V and J are TRBV7-9 and TRBJ1-2; D is ambiguous. Per germline, CDR1 SEHNR and CDR2 FQNEAQ (reference sequence). The V and J ends lost 2 bases and 8 bases respectively, with 12 bases between them. The CDR3 contains 13 residues. CDR3 DNA: TGTGCCAGCAGCTTACACCAGGTGTCCGGCTACACCTTC. Translation gives CASSLHQVSGYTF.

The V and J genes are TRBV6-5 and TRBJ1-5; D perhaps matches TRBD1 (5 bases). Deletions cut 5 bases from V and 5 bases from J, with 13 bases between. The CDR3 sequence is 14 residues long. In germline, CDR1 is MNHEY, CDR2 SVGAGI. The chain's CDR3 is CASSPWTNHQPQHF. In DNA form, the CDR3 reads TGTGCCAGCAGTCCATGGACAAATCATCAGCCCCAGCATTTT.

This clone is a singleton in its sample. The chain joins TRBV7-2 to TRBJ2-5, with a weak D call TRBD2 (5 bases). CDR1 is SGHTA, CDR2 FQGNSA, per germline. Trimming removed 2 bases at V and 5 bases at J, with 9 bases between. This CDR3 comprises 13 residues. CDR3 DNA: TGTGCCAGCAGCTTATCTTCGGGGGAGACCCAGTACTTC. Translation gives CASSLSSGETQYF.

The chain combines TRBV7-9 with TRBJ2-7; TRBD2 agrees at 9 bases. V lost 1 base to trimming and J lost 4 bases; unmatched junction nucleotides: 5. The CDR3 length is 15 residues. CDR1 and CDR2 (germline): SEHNR, FQNEAQ (reference sequence). The CDR3 DNA reads TGTGCCAGCAGCTTAGGACTAGCGGCCTCGTACGAGCAGTACTTC. Protein product: CASSLGLAASYEQYF. The variable domain in full, with the rest retrieved from reference TRBV7-9 and TRBJ2-7, is DTGVSQNPRHKITKRGQNVTFRCDPISEHNRLYWYRQTLGQGPEFLTYFQNEAQLEKSRLLSDRFSAERPKGSFSTLEIQRTEQGDSAMYLCASSLGLAASYEQYFGPGTRLTVT.

The chain joins TRBV7-2 to TRBJ2-1; 14 nucleotides match TRBD2. V lost 4 bases to trimming and J lost 10 bases; unmatched junction nucleotides: 6. Germline V CDR1 and CDR2: SGHTA, FQGNSA. The CDR3 runs to 15 residues. CDR3 in DNA: TGTGCCAGCAGCTCCCGGACTAGCGGGAGGTCCGAGCAGTTCTTC. This encodes CASSSRTSGRSEQFF.

The J gene is TRBJ1-1, the V gene TRBV27; D unclear. Looked up from germline, CDR1 is MNHEY and CDR2 is SMNVEV (reference sequence). This CDR3 has 15 amino acids. Trimming cost V 0 bases and J 2 bases, with 10 bases left between them. The chain's CDR3 is CASSLSPASNTEAFF. CDR3 sequence (DNA): TGTGCCAGCAGTTTATCGCCAGCGAGCAACACTGAAGCTTTCTTT.

The chain carries TRBV30 and TRBJ2-1; D perhaps matches TRBD2 (6 bases). The CDR3 is 11 residues long. Germline loops: CDR1 GTSNPN, CDR2 SVGIG (reference sequence). V was pared by 2 bases and J by 7 bases, with 6 bases between. CDR3 residues: CAWSRGNEQFF. The CDR3 DNA reads TGTGCCTGGAGTCGGGGGAATGAGCAGTTCTTC.

The chain has TRBV18 and TRBJ2-3; TRBD2 aligns across 13 bases. Trimming removed 6 bases from V and 6 bases from J; junction bases left unmatched: 6. The germline V gene has CDR1 KGHSH and CDR2 LQKENI. The CDR3 is 15 amino acids. In nucleotides, the CDR3 is TGTGCCAGCTCGCCCGGACTAGCGGGAGCGGATACGCAGTATTTT. Translated: CASSPGLAGADTQYF.

In its sample, this clone was seen a few times. V is TRBV7-2 and J is TRBJ2-7; 9 bases align to TRBD2. Germline V CDR1 and CDR2: SGHTA, FQGNSA. Trimming at V came to 0 bases and at J to 3 bases, leaving 0 bases not matched to a gene. The CDR3 spans 14 residues. The CDR3 coding sequence is TGTGCCAGCAGCTTAGCTAGCGGGAGCTACGAGCAGTACTTC. Translation: CASSLASGSYEQYF.

The V and J genes are TRBV18 and TRBJ2-1; TRBD2 matches at 8 bases. The trim removed 10 bases at V and 0 bases at J, leaving 32 bases unmatched. CDR1 is KGHSH, CDR2 LQKENI, per germline. The CDR3 is 23 residues long. In nucleotides, the CDR3 is TGTGCCACCTCGATTTGGGACGGGCCCCTAGCGGGCCAACCTCGGAGCTCCTACAATGAGCAGTTCTTC. Its translation is CATSIWDGPLAGQPRSSYNEQFF.

The V call is TRBV6-2 or TRBV6-3, the J call TRBJ1-5, with D perhaps matching TRBD1 (5 bases). Germline V gene data show CDR1 as MNHEY and CDR2 as SVGEGT. The CDR3 is 13 amino acids. Trimming left V 2 bases short and J 7 bases short, with 9 bases between. For the CDR3, the DNA is TGTGCCAGCAGTTACATCACAGGACAGCCCCAGCATTTT. Translating it yields CASSYITGQPQHF.

The V and J genes are TRBV28 and TRBJ2-3, with 11 bases lining up with TRBD2. Germline V CDR1 and CDR2: MDHEN, SYDVKM. This CDR3 comprises 15 residues. J gave up 10 bases and V 7 bases, and 13 bases lay outside the gene matches. The DNA for the CDR3 is TGTGCCAGCACCGTGACAGACCGGACTAGCGGGCCGCAGTATTTT. Translated, it gives CASTVTDRTSGPQYF.

This clone was picked up a small number of times. The V call is TRBV4-1, the J call TRBJ2-7; D is undetermined. With 0 bases removed from V and 0 bases from J, the gap between germline ends came to 3 bases. Germline CDR1 and CDR2: MGHRA and YSYEKL. This CDR3 comprises 13 residues. CDR3 region: CASSQESSYEQYF. CDR3 nucleotides: TGCGCCAGCAGCCAAGAGAGCTCCTACGAGCAGTACTTC.

The V and J genes are TRBV27 and TRBJ1-1; D unresolved. V was trimmed by 6 bases and J by 3 bases, leaving 11 bases between them. This CDR3 has 13 amino acids. The germline V gene encodes CDR1 MNHEY and CDR2 SMNVEV (reference sequence). The CDR3 DNA is TGTGCCAGCAGGCCCACACATTACACTGAAGCTTTCTTT. This codes for CASRPTHYTEAFF.